In this sample, the clone carrying this T cell receptor (beta chain) turned up a few times. Amplified TCR beta CDR3 regions derived from RNA transcripts. When the TCR CDR3 underwent first-round RT-PCR, the HTBI primer set was used. TCRdb processed the multiplex PCR reads anew with MiXCR; each CDR3 protein has one entry. The sample lists a few hundred thousand distinct CDR3 sequences, more than 45% occurring once. This sample stems from a study of T cells in Graves' hyperthyroidism and ophthalmopathy. Sequencing was done on a sample of peripheral blood or thyroid tissue (not recorded which). This TCR came from an adult woman with Graves' disease, either hyperthyroidism or ophthalmopathy (not recorded which).

CDR3 loop: CASSPHTGSRSYEQYF. The DNA for the CDR3 is TGTGCCAGCAGTCCACACACAGGGTCCCGAAGCTACGAGCAGTACTTC. J is TRBJ2-7 and V is TRBV28, with D perhaps TRBD1 (6 bases). CDR3 length equals 16 residues. The ends were cut back, 5 bases at V and 3 bases at J, with 20 bases in the middle. The germline gives CDR1 MDHEN, CDR2 SYDVKM.